Each of the 5 T cell receptor beta chains below was sequenced from the same sample in a study of T-cell memory formation after mild COVID-19. TCRdb analysed the 5' RACE reads with MiXCR anew, one entry per CDR3 protein. The repertoire includes 560,000 or so distinct CDR3 sequences, 15% to 20% of them detected once, and around 7.8% sits in the top ten. The sequenced sample was PBMCs or a T cell subset sorted from them (not recorded which). Receptors were obtained from an adult woman who had mild COVID-19 (a few samples of this study predate the infection). Cell type and time point are not known.

This clonotype has at least ten counts. The V call is TRBV6-1, the J call TRBJ2-1; 12 bases align to TRBD2. CDR1 is MNHNS and CDR2 is SASEGT in the germline V gene. V lost 3 bases to trimming and J lost 8 bases; unmatched junction nucleotides: 5. This CDR3 region has 15 residues. CDR3 bases: TGTGCCAGCAGTGAGACTAGCGGGAGCTCCGATGAGCAGTTCTTC. It specifies CASSETSGSSDEQFF.

Ten or more counts support this clonotype. The chain couples TRBV2 to TRBJ2-7; D gene unclear. CDR1 SNHLY and CDR2 FYNNEI come from the germline V gene. Trimming removed 5 bases from V and 0 bases from J, with 20 bases in between. This CDR3 is built from 17 residues. Here the CDR3 reads CASSPRLTHQPSYEQYF. DNA for the CDR3: TGTGCCAGCAGTCCCCGATTAACGCACCAACCCTCCTACGAGCAGTACTTC.

The V and J genes are TRBV6-1 and TRBJ2-3, with 8 nucleotides matching TRBD1. The germline V gene encodes CDR1 MNHNS and CDR2 SASEGT. Trimming removed 6 bases from V and 3 bases from J; junction bases left unmatched: 11. This CDR3 has 16 residues. CDR3 sequence reads: CASSLTDRGATDTQYF. The CDR3 coding sequence is TGTGCCAGCAGCCTGACCGACAGGGGAGCGACAGATACGCAGTATTTT.

V and J are TRBV5-4 and TRBJ2-3; TRBD2 agrees at 9 bases. Germline CDR1 SGHNT, CDR2 YYREEE (reference sequence). V trimming: 3 bases; J trimming: 4 bases; junction bases outside the gene matches: 3. CDR3 size: 14 residues. CDR3 residues: CASSWRGGPDTQYF. CDR3 sequence (DNA): TGTGCCAGCAGCTGGCGGGGGGGCCCAGATACGCAGTATTTT.

This clonotype has only a few counts. This rearrangement joins TRBV29-1 to TRBJ1-5; TRBD1 matches 7 bases. J was trimmed by 0 bases and V by 5 bases; bases with no gene match: 4. The CDR3 is 14 residues long. Germline V gene lookup returns CDR1 SQVTM and CDR2 ANQGSEA. This chain's CDR3 is CSVSQGSSNQPQHF. The CDR3 region has the DNA TGCAGCGTTTCACAGGGGAGTAGCAATCAGCCCCAGCATTTT.